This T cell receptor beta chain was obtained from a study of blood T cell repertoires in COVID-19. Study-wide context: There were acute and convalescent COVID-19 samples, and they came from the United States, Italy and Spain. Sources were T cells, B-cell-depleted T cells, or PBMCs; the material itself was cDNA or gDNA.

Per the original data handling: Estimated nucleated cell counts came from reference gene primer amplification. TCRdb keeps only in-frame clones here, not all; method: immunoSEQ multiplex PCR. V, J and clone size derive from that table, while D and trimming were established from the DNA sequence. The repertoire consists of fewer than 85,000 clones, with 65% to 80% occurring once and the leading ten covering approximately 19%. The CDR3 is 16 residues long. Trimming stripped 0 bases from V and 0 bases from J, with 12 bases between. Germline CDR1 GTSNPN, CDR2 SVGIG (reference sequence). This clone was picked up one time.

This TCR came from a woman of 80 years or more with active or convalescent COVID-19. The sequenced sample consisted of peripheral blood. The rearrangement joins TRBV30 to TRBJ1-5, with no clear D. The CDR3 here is CAWSVQGRDSNQPQHF. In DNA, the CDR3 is TGTGCCTGGAGTGTACAAGGTCGGGATAGCAATCAGCCCCAGCATTTT.